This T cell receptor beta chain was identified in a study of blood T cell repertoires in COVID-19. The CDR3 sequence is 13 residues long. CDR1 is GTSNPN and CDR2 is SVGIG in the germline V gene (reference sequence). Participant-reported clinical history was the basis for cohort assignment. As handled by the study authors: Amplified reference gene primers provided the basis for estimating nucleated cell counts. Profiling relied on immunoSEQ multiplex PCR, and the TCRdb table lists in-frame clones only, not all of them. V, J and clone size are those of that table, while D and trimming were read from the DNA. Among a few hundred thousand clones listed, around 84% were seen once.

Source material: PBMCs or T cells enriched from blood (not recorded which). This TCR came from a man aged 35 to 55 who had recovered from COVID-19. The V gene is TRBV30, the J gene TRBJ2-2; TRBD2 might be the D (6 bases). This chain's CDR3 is CARRGSNTGELFF. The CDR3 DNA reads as TGTGCTAGGAGGGGATCGAACACCGGGGAGCTGTTTTTT.